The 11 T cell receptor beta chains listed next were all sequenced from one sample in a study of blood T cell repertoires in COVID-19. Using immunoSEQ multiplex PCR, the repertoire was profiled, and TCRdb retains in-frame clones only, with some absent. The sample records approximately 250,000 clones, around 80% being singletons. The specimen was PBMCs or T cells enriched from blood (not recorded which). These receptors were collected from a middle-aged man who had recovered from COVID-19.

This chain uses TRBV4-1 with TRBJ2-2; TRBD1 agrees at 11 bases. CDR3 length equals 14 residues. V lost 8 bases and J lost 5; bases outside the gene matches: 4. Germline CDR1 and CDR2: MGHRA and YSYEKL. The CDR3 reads CASGGQGVTGELFF. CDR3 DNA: TGCGCCAGCGGGGGACAGGGGGTTACCGGGGAGCTGTTTTTT.

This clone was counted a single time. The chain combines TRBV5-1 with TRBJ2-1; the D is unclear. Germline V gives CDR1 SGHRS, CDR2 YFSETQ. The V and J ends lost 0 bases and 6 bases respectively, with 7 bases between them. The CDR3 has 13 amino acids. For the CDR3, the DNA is TGCGCCAGCAGCTTGGGGCCCTCCAATGAGCAGTTCTTC. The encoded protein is CASSLGPSNEQFF.

The CDR3 nucleotides read TGTGCCAGCTCACGGGACAGCTCCTATAATTCACCCCTCCACTTT. Protein product: CASSRDSSYNSPLHF. This chain connects TRBV18 to TRBJ1-6; the match to TRBD1 covers 7 bases. J was trimmed by 0 bases and V by 4 bases; bases with no gene match: 0. CDR3 length: 15 residues. Germline-derived CDR1 and CDR2 are KGHSH and LQKENI.

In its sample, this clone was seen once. The DNA for the CDR3 is TGTGCCAGCAGCACTCAACGGAACACTGAAGCTTTCTTT. Amino acids: CASSTQRNTEAFF. The chain recombines TRBV11-1 with TRBJ1-1, with D hard to call. Germline V CDR1 and CDR2: SGHAT, FQDESV (reference sequence). V gave up 5 bases and J gave up 1 base, with 8 bases separating them. The length of the CDR3 is 13 residues.

CDR3 sequence reads: CASSLPPDTEAFF. CDR3 DNA: TGTGCCAGCAGCCTGCCCCCGGACACTGAAGCTTTCTTT. J is TRBJ1-1 and V is TRBV5-6; no reliable D call. The CDR3 runs 13 residues. Per germline, CDR1 SGHDT and CDR2 YYEEEE. V was trimmed by 4 bases and J by 3 bases, leaving 10 bases between them.

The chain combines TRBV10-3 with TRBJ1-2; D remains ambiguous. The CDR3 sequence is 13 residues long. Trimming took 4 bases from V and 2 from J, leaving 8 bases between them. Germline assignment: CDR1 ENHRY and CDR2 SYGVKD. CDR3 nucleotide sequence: TGTGCCATCAGTGTAGGCAGGAACTATGGCTACACCTTC. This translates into CAISVGRNYGYTF.

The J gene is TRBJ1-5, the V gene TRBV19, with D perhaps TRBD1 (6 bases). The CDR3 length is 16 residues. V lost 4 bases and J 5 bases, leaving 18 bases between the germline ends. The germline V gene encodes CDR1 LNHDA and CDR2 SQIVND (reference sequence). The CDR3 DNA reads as TGTGCCAGTAGTACCCCCCAGGGGAGGGGGGATCAGCCCCAGCATTTT. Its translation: CASSTPQGRGDQPQHF. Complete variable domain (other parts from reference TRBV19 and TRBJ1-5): DGGITQSPKYLFRKEGQNVTLSCEQNLNHDAMYWYRQDPGQGLRLIYYSQIVNDFQKGDIAEGYSVSREKKESFPLTVTSAQKNPTAFYLCASSTPQGRGDQPQHFGDGTRLSIL.

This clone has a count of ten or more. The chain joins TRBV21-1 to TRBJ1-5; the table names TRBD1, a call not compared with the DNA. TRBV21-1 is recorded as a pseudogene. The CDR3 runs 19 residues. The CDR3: CASSREGNLTGGFGQPQHF. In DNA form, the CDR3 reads TGTGCCAGCAGCAGAGAAGGAAACCTTACAGGTGGGTTCGGTCAGCCCCAGCATTTT.

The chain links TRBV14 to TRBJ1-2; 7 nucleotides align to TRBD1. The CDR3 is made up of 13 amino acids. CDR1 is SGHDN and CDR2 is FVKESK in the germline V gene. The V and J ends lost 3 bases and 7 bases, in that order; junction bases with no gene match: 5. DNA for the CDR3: TGTGCCAGCAGCCAGACAGGGTCAGGTGGCTACACCTTC. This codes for CASSQTGSGGYTF.

CDR3 protein: CSALQWSGNTIYF. For the CDR3, the DNA is TGCAGCGCGCTTCAGTGGTCTGGAAACACCATATATTTT. The chain uses TRBV29-1 and TRBJ1-3; D is uncertain. This CDR3 has 13 residues. With 7 bases removed from V and 1 base from J, the gap between germline ends came to 11 bases. The germline V gene has CDR1 SQVTM and CDR2 ANQGSEA.

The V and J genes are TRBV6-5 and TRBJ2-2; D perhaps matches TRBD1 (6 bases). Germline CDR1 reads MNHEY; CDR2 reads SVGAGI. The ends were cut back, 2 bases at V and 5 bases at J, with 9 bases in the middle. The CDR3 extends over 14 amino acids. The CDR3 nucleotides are TGTGCCAGCAGTTACAACAGGGAGACCGGGGAGCTGTTTTTT. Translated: CASSYNRETGELFF.